The T cell receptor beta chain under discussion was sequenced for a study of neoadjuvant anti-PD-1 for oral cavity cancer. Study-level information: Nivolumab at 3 mg/kg was mostly given biweekly, three to four doses, pre-surgery. Patients without progression got a fourth dose around day 43.

These newly diagnosed stage II-IVA oral cavity squamous cell carcinoma patients had no prior systemic or radiation treatment. Blood cells were analyzed directly, without culture or expansion. The table came from immunoSEQ multiplex PCR; TCRdb's copy has only in-frame clones and leaves some out. This table holds approximately 67,000 clones, about 83% found once. Germline CDR1 and CDR2: PRHDT and FYEKMQ (reference sequence). V lost 8 bases and J 2 bases, leaving 9 bases between the germline ends. This CDR3 has 12 residues. V and J are TRBV13 and TRBJ1-2, with unresolved D. This TCR derives from a person aged 40 to 85 with oral cavity squamous cell carcinoma. The material was PBMCs, obtained before nivolumab (anti-PD-1) treatment. The CDR3 DNA follows: TGTGCCAGCTCCCGAAGGAACTATGGCTACACCTTC. It yields the protein CASSRRNYGYTF.